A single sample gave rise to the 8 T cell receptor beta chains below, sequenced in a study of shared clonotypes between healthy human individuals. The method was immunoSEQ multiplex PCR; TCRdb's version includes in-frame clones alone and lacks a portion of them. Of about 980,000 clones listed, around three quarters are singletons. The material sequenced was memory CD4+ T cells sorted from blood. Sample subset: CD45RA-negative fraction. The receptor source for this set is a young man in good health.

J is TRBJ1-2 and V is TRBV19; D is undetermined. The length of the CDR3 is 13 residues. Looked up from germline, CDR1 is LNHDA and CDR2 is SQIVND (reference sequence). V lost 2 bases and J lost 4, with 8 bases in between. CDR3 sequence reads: CASSITETYGYTF. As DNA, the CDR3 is TGTGCCAGTAGTATAACCGAAACCTATGGCTACACCTTC.

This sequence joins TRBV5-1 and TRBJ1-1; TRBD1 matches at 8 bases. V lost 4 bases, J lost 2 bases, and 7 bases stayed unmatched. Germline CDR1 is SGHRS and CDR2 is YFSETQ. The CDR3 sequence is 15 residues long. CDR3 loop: CASSPQQGGNTEAFF. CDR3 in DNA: TGCGCCAGCAGCCCACAACAGGGGGGAAACACTGAAGCTTTCTTT.

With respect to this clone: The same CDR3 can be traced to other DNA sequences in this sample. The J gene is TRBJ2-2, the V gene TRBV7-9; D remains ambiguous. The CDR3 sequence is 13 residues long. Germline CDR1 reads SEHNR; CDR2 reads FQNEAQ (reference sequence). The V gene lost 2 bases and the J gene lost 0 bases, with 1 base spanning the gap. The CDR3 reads CASSLSNTGELFF. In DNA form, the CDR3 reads TGTGCCAGCAGCTTATCGAACACCGGGGAGCTGTTTTTT.

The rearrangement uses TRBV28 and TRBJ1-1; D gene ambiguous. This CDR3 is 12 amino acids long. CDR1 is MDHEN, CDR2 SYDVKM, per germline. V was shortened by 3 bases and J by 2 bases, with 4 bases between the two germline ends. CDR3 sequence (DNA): TGTGCCAGCAGTTTGGCCAACACTGAAGCTTTCTTT. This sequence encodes CASSLANTEAFF.

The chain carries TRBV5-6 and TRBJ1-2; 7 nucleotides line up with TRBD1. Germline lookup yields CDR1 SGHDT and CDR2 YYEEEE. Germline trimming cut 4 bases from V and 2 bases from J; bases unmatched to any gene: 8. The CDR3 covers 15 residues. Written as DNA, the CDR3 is TGTGCCAGCAGCCCGGCCCTGGGACAGAACTATGGCTACACCTTC. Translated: CASSPALGQNYGYTF.

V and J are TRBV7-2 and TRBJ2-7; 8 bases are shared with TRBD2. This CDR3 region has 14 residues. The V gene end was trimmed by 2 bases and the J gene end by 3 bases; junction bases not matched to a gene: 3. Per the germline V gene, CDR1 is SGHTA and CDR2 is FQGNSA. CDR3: CASSLRGGFYEQYF. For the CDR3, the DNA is TGTGCCAGCAGCTTACGCGGGGGGTTCTACGAGCAGTACTTC.

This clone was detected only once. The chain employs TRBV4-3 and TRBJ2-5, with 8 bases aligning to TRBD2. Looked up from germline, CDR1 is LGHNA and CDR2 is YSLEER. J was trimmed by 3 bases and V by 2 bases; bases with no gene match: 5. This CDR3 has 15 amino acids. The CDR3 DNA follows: TGCGCCAGCAGCCAAAACGGGCGGGAGGAAGAGACCCAGTACTTC. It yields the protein CASSQNGREEETQYF.

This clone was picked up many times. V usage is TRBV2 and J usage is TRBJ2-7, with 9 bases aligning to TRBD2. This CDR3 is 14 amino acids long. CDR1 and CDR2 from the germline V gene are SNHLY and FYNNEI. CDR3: CATAGSSGGHEQYF. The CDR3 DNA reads TGTGCTACCGCGGGGAGTAGCGGGGGACACGAGCAGTACTTC.